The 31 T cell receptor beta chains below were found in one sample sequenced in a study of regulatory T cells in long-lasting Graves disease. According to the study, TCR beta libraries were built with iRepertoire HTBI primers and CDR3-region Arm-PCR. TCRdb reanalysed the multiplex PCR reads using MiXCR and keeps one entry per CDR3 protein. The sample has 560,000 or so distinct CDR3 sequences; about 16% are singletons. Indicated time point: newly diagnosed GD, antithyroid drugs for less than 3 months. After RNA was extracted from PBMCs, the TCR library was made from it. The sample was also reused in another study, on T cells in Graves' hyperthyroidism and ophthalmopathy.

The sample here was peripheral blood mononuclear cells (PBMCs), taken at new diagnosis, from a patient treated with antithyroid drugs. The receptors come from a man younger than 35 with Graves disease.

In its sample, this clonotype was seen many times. CDR3 in DNA: TGCAGTGCTACCCCCGGGCCAGGGGGAGATACGCAGTATTTT. It specifies CSATPGPGGDTQYF. The V call is TRBV20-1, the J call TRBJ2-3; 7 positions agree with TRBD1. Germline CDR1 and CDR2: DFQATT and SNEGSKA (reference sequence). J lost 5 bases, V lost 4 bases, and 9 bases had no gene match. CDR3 size: 14 residues.

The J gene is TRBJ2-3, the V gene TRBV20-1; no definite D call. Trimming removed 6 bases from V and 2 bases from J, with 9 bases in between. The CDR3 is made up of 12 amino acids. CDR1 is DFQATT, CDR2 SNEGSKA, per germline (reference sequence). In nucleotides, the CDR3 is TGCAGTGCAAGGAATCCCACAGATACGCAGTATTTT. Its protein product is CSARNPTDTQYF.

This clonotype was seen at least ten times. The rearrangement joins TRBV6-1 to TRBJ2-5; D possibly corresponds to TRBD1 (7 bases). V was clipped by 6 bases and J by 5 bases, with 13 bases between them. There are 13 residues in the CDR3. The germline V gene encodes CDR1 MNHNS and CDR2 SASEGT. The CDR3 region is CASRQGTLETQYF. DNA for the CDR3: TGTGCCAGCAGACAGGGGACTTTGGAGACCCAGTACTTC.

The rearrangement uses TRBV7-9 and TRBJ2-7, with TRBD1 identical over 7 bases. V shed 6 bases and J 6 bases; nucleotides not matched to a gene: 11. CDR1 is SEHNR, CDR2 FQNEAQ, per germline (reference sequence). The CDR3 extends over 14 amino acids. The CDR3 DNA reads TGTGCCAGCAGGTCACCGGGACAGCACTTCGAGCAGTACTTC. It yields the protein CASRSPGQHFEQYF. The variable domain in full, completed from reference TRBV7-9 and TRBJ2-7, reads DTGVSQNPRHKITKRGQNVTFRCDPISEHNRLYWYRQTLGQGPEFLTYFQNEAQLEKSRLLSDRFSAERPKGSFSTLEIQRTEQGDSAMYLCASRSPGQHFEQYFGPGTRLTVT.

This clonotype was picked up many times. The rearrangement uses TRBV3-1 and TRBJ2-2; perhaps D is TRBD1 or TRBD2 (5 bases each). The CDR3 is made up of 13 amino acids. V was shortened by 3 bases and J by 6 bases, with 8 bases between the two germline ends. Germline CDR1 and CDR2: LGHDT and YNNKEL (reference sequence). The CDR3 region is CASSQGDPGELFF. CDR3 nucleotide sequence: TGTGCCAGCAGCCAGGGGGACCCCGGGGAGCTGTTTTTT.

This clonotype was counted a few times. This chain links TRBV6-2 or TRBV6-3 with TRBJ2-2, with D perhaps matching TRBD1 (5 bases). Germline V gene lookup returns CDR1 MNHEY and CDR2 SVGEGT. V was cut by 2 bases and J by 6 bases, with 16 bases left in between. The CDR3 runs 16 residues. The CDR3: CASSYRGKFYAGELFF. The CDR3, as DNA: TGTGCCAGCAGTTACAGGGGAAAGTTTTACGCCGGGGAGCTGTTTTTT.

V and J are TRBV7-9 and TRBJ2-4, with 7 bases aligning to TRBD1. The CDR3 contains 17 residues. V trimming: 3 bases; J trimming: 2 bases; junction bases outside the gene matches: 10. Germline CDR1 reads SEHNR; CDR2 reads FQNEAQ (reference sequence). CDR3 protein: CASSLIQGMLSKNIQYF. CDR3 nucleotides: TGTGCCAGCAGCTTGATACAGGGGATGTTATCCAAAAACATTCAGTACTTC.

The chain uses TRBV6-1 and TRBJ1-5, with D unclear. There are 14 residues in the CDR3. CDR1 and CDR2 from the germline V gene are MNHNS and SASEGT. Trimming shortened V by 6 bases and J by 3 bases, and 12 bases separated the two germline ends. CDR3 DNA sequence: TGTGCCAGCAGAGTGAACCGATTCAATCAGCCCCAGCATTTT. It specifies CASRVNRFNQPQHF.

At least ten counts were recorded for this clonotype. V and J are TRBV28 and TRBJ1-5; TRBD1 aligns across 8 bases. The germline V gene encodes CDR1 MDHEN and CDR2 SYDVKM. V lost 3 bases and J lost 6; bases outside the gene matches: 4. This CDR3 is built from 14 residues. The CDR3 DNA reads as TGTGCCAGCAGTTTCTGGGACAGGCTTCAGCCCCAGCATTTT. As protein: CASSFWDRLQPQHF.

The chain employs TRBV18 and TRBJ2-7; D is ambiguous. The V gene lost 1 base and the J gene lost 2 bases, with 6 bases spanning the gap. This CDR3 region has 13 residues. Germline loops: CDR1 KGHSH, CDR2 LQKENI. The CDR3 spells CASSPQWAYEQYF. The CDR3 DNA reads TGTGCCAGCTCACCACAGTGGGCCTACGAGCAGTACTTC. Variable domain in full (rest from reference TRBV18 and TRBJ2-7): NAGVMQNPRHLVRRRGQEARLRCSPMKGHSHVYWYRQLPEEGLKFMVYLQKENIIDESGMPKERFSAEFPKEGPSILRIQQVVRGDSAAYFCASSPQWAYEQYFGPGTRLTVT.

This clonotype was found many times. The CDR3 protein is CASSERGQDTQYF. In DNA, the CDR3 is TGCGCCAGCAGTGAGCGAGGACAGGATACGCAGTATTTT. This chain joins TRBV10-1 and TRBJ2-3; D perhaps matches TRBD1 (6 bases). Germline V gene lookup returns CDR1 WNHNN and CDR2 SYGVQD (reference sequence). The CDR3 has 13 residues. Trimming shortened V by 2 bases and J by 6 bases, and 9 bases separated the two germline ends.

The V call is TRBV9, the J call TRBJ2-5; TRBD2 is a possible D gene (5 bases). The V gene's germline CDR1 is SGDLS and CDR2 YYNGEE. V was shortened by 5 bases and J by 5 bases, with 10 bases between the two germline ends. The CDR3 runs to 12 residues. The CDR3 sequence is CASRERGETQYF. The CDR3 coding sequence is TGTGCCAGCAGGGAAAGAGGGGAGACCCAGTACTTC.

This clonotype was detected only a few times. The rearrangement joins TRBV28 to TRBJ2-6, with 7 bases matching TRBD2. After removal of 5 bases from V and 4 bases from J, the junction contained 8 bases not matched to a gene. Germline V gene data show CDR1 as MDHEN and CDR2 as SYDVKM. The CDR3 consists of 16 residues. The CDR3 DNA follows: TGTGCCAGCAGTCCCGGGGGAGGGTGGGGGGCCAACGTCCTGACTTTC. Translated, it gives CASSPGGGWGANVLTF.

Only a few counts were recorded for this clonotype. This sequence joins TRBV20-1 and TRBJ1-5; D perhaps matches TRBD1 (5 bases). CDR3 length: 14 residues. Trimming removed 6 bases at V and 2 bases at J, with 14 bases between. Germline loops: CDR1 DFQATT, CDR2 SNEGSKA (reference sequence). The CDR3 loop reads CSASPQGGNQPQHF. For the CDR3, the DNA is TGCAGTGCCAGCCCCCAGGGTGGCAATCAGCCCCAGCATTTT.

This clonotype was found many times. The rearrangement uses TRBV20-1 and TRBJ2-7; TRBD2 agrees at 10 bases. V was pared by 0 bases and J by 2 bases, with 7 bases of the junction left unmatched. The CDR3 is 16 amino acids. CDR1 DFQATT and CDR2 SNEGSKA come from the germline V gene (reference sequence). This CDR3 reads CSARDLAGTSAYEQYF. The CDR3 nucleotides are TGCAGTGCTAGAGATCTCGCGGGGACTAGCGCCTACGAGCAGTACTTC.

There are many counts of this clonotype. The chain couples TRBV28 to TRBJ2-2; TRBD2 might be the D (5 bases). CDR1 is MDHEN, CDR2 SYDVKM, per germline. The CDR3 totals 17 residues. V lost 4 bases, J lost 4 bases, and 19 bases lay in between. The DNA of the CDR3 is TGTGCCAGCAGTTCACCCCAAGTCAGCGGACCCACCGGGGAGCTGTTTTTT. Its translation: CASSSPQVSGPTGELFF.

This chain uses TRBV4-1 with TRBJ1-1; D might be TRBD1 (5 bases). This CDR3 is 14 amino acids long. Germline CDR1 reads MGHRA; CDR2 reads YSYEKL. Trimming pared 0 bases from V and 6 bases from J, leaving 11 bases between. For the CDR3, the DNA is TGCGCCAGCAGCCAAGACGGGGGTAGGGCTGAAGCTTTCTTT. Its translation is CASSQDGGRAEAFF.

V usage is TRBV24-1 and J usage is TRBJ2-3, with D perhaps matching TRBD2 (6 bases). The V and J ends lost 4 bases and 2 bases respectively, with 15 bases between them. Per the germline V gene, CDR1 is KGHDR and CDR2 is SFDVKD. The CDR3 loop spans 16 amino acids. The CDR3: CATSEGQSGFTDTQYF. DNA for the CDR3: TGTGCCACCAGTGAGGGCCAGAGCGGGTTCACAGATACGCAGTATTTT.

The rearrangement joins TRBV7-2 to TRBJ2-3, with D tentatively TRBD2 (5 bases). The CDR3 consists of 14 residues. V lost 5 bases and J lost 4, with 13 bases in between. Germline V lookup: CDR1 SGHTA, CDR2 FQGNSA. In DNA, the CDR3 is TGTGCCAGCAGCCCTAGAGGAGCGGCAGATACGCAGTATTTT. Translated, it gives CASSPRGAADTQYF.

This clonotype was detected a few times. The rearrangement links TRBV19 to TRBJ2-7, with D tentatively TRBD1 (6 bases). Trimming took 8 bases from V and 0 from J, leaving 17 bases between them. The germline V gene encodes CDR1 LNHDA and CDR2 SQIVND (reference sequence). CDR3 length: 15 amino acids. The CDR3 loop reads CASRPGHSSSYEQYF. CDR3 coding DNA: TGTGCCAGTCGACCGGGACACTCCAGCTCCTACGAGCAGTACTTC.

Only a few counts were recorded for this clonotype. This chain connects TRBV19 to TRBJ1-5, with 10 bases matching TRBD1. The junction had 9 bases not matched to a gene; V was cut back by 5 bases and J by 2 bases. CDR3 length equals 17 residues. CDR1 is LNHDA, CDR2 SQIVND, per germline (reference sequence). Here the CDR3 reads CASSPRDRGSGNQPQHF. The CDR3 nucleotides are TGTGCCAGTAGTCCCCGGGACAGGGGATCGGGCAATCAGCCCCAGCATTTT.

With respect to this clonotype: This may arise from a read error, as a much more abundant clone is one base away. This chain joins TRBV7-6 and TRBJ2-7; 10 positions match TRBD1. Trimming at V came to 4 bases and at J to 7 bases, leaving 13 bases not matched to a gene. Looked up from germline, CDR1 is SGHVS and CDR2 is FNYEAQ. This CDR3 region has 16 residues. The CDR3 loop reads CASSSLLTGGYNEQYF. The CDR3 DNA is TGTGCCAGCAGCTCCCTTTTGACAGGGGGCTACAATGAGCAGTACTTC.

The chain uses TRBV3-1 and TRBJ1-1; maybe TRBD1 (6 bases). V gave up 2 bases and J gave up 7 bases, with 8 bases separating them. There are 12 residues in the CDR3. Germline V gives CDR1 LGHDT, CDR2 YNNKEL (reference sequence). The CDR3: CASSQMTGEAFF. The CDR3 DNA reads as TGTGCCAGCAGCCAAATGACAGGTGAAGCTTTCTTT.

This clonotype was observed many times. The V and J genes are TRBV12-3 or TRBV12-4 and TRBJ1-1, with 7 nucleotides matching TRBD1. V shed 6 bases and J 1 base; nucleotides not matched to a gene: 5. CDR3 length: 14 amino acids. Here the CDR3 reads CASSRTGENTEAFF. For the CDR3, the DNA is TGTGCCAGCAGCCGCACAGGGGAGAACACTGAAGCTTTCTTT.

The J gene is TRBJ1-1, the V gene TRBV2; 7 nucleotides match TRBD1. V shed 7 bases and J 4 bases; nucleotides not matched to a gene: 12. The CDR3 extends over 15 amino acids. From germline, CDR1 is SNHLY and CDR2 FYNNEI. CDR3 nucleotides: TGTGCCAGCAAACCCCAGGGGGGATTGGGCACTGAAGCTTTCTTT. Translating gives CASKPQGGLGTEAFF.

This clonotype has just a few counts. The CDR3 DNA is TGTGCCAGCAGCTTAGTGGCTAGCGGGACCGAGCAGTACTTC. It encodes CASSLVASGTEQYF. The rearrangement joins TRBV7-9 to TRBJ2-7; 9 bases map to TRBD2. The CDR3 has 14 residues. V was clipped by 1 base and J by 6 bases; unmatched bases: 4. Germline V gives CDR1 SEHNR, CDR2 FQNEAQ (reference sequence).

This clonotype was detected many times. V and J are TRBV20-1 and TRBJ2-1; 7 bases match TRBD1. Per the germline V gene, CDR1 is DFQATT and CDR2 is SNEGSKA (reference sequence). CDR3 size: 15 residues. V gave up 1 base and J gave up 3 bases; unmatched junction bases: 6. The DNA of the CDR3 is TGCAGTGCTAGAGGCCGGGACAGCGTCTACAATGAGCAGTTCTTC. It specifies CSARGRDSVYNEQFF.

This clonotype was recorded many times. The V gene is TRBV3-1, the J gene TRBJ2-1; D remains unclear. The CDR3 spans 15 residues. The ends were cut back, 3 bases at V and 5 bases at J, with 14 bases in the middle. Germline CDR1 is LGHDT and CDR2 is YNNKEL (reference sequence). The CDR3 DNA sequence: TGTGCCAGCAGCCACCGGAGCGCTCCCAACAATGAGCAGTTCTTC. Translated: CASSHRSAPNNEQFF.

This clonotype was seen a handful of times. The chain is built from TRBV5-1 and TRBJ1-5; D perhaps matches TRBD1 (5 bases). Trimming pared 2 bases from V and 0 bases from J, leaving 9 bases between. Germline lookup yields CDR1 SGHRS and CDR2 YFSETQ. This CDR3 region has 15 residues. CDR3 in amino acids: CASSLKGDSNQPQHF. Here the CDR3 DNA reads TGCGCCAGCAGCTTAAAAGGGGATAGCAATCAGCCCCAGCATTTT.

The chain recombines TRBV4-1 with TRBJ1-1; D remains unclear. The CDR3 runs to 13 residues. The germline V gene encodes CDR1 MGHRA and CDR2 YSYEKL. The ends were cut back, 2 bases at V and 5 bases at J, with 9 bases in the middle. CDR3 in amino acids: CASSQKTDTEAFF. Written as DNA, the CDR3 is TGCGCCAGCAGCCAAAAAACCGATACTGAAGCTTTCTTT.

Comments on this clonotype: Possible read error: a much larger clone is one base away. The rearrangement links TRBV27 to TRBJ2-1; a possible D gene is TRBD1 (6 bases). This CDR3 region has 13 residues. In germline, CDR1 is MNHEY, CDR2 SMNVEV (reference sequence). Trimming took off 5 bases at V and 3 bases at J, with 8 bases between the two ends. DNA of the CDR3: TGTGCCAGCAGTAGGGACAACTACAATGAGCAGTTCTTC. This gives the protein CASSRDNYNEQFF.